These 8 T cell receptor beta chains originate from one sample sequenced in a study of T cell responses to AZD1222 COVID-19 vaccine. Clones were read by immunoSEQ multiplex PCR, and TCRdb kept only the in-frame ones, dropping some. The sample comprises under 150,000 clones, 80% to 95% of which are singletons, and approximately 3% rests with the top ten. The input for sequencing was peripheral blood, taken on day 0 of AZD1222 vaccination. These receptors were taken from an adult in good health.

This chain uses TRBV2 with TRBJ1-2, with TRBD1 as a possible D gene (5 bases). The CDR3 spans 11 residues. V gave up 3 bases and J gave up 8 bases, with 7 bases separating them. From germline, CDR1 is SNHLY and CDR2 FYNNEI. The CDR3 loop is CASSDYRGYTF. CDR3 nucleotide sequence: TGTGCCAGCAGTGATTACAGGGGCTACACCTTC.

This chain uses TRBV11-3 with TRBJ1-6; 7 bases fit TRBD1. Germline CDR1 reads SGHNT; CDR2 reads YENEEA. This CDR3 is built from 15 residues. With 2 bases clipped from V and 6 bases from J, the junction kept 4 bases outside the gene matches. In DNA, the CDR3 is TGTGCCAGCAGCTTATGGGGACAGACTAATTCACCCCTCCACTTT. It codes for CASSLWGQTNSPLHF. The variable domain in full, completed from reference TRBV11-3 and TRBJ1-6, reads EAGVVQSPRYKIIEKKQPVAFWCNPISGHNTLYWYLQNLGQGPELLIRYENEEAVDDSQLPKDRFSAERLKGVDSTLKIQPAELGDSAVYLCASSLWGQTNSPLHFGNGTRLTVT.

The chain employs TRBV28 and TRBJ2-3; no firm D call. V dropped 8 bases and J dropped 4 bases, with 19 bases sitting between them. The V gene's germline CDR1 is MDHEN and CDR2 SYDVKM. There are 15 residues in the CDR3. CDR3: CASGNSGPGPDTQYF. Written as DNA, the CDR3 is TGTGCCAGCGGGAATTCCGGGCCTGGCCCAGATACGCAGTATTTT. Together with reference TRBV28 and TRBJ2-3, the CDR3 gives the full variable domain: DVKVTQSSRYLVKRTGEKVFLECVQDMDHENMFWYRQDPGLGLRLIYFSYDVKMKEKGDIPEGYSVSREKKERFSLILESASTNQTSMYLCASGNSGPGPDTQYFGPGTRLTVL.

The chain joins TRBV11-3 to TRBJ2-6; tentative D call: TRBD1 (6 bases). The V gene lost 1 base and the J gene lost 0 bases, with 13 bases spanning the gap. This CDR3 is 18 amino acids long. The germline V gene encodes CDR1 SGHNT and CDR2 YENEEA. CDR3 sequence (DNA): TGTGCCAGCAGCTTAGGTACAGGGACCGACTCTGGGGCCAACGTCCTGACTTTC. This gives the protein CASSLGTGTDSGANVLTF.

The V gene is TRBV5-1, the J gene TRBJ2-7; D not certain. Germline values: CDR1 SGHRS, CDR2 YFSETQ. The CDR3 spans 14 residues. V lost 2 bases, J lost 0 bases, and 9 bases lay in between. Here the CDR3 reads CASSFVQTSYEQYF. The CDR3 bases are TGCGCCAGCAGCTTTGTACAGACCTCCTACGAGCAGTACTTC.

V is TRBV28 and J is TRBJ1-1; 9 bases fit TRBD1. V lost 5 bases and J lost 5; bases outside the gene matches: 6. This CDR3 has 14 amino acids. Germline CDR1 reads MDHEN; CDR2 reads SYDVKM. CDR3 nucleotide sequence: TGTGCCAGCAGTCCTCTGACAGGGGGGACTGAAGCTTTCTTT. The encoded protein is CASSPLTGGTEAFF. Drawing the rest from reference TRBV28 and TRBJ1-1, the complete variable domain is DVKVTQSSRYLVKRTGEKVFLECVQDMDHENMFWYRQDPGLGLRLIYFSYDVKMKEKGDIPEGYSVSREKKERFSLILESASTNQTSMYLCASSPLTGGTEAFFGQGTRLTVV.

This chain connects TRBV6-5 to TRBJ2-2, with 11 bases identical to TRBD2. This CDR3 is built from 15 residues. V lost 5 bases and J lost 5; bases outside the gene matches: 4. Germline V gives CDR1 MNHEY, CDR2 SVGAGI. CDR3 region: CASSLAGGITGELFF. CDR3 bases: TGTGCCAGCAGTCTAGCGGGAGGCATAACCGGGGAGCTGTTTTTT.

The chain is built from TRBV11-3 and TRBJ2-7; TRBD2 agrees at 8 bases. The CDR3 length is 12 residues. CDR1 is SGHNT and CDR2 is YENEEA in the germline V gene. After removal of 8 bases from V and 0 bases from J, the junction contained 0 bases not matched to a gene. The CDR3, as DNA: TGTGCCAGCCGGGGGGGCTCCTACGAGCAGTACTTC. Protein sequence: CASRGGSYEQYF.